This note documents a single T cell receptor beta chain sequence. Sequencing used immunoSEQ multiplex PCR; TCRdb keeps in-frame clones, though not all of them. The sample lists about 59,000 clones, 60% to 80% seen once, with about 12% in the top ten. The data were taken from a study of blood T cell repertoires in COVID-19. Trimming cost V 4 bases and J 5 bases, with 24 bases left between them. The CDR3 covers 18 residues. Germline V CDR1 and CDR2: SGHRS, YFSETQ. The gene calls are TRBV5-1 and TRBJ2-2; a possible D gene is TRBD2 (5 bases). The sequenced sample was peripheral blood. This clonotype was sampled from an elderly man with acute or convalescent COVID-19. The CDR3 sequence: CASSVVSIASTGTGELFF. In DNA, the CDR3 is TGCGCCAGCAGCGTGGTATCAATCGCCTCGACGGGGACCGGGGAGCTGTTTTTT.